The clone carrying this T cell receptor beta chain was picked up a small number of times. TCRdb re-called the 5' RACE reads through MiXCR, storing one row per CDR3 protein. Of about 580,000 distinct CDR3 sequences in the sample, about a sixth are singletons; the top ten hold 15% to 20%. CDR1 and CDR2 (germline): MGHDK, SYGVNS. Deletions cut 2 bases from V and 10 bases from J, with 12 bases between. This CDR3 region has 14 residues. The sample comes from a study of T cells after yellow fever vaccination. The input for sequencing was PBMCs, taken 5 to 6 days after the first yellow fever vaccination. This sequence originates from a man between 18 and 29 years old who received the YFV17D yellow fever vaccine. The chain couples TRBV25-1 to TRBJ1-6; D might be TRBD1 (5 bases). The CDR3 is CASSEQGERSPLHF. The CDR3 nucleotides are TGTGCCAGCAGTGAACAGGGCGAAAGATCACCCCTCCACTTT.